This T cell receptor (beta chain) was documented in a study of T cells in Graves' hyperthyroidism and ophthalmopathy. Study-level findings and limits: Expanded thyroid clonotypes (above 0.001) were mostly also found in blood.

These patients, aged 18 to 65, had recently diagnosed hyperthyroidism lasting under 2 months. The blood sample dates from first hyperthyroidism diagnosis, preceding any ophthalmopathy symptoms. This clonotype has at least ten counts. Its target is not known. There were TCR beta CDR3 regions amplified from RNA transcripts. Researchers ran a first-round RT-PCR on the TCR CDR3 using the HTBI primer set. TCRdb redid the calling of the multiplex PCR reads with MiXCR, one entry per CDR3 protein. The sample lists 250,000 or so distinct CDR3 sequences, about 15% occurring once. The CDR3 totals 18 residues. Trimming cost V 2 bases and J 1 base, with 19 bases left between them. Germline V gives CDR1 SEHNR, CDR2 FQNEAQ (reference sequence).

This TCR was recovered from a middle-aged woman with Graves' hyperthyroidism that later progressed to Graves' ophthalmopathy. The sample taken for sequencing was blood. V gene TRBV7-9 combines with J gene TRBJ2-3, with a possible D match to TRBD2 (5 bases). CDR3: CASSLSVSRRLRTDTQYF. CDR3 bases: TGTGCCAGCAGCTTAAGCGTCTCGCGGAGACTACGCACAGATACGCAGTATTTT.